A selection of T cell receptor beta chains follows, all from one sample in a study of post-analysis software for immune sequencing data. TCRdb processed the PCR reads anew with MiXCR; each CDR3 protein has one entry. Of about 820,000 distinct CDR3 sequences listed, about 57% are singletons. The sample consisted of blood. These receptors originate from a girl between 10 and 17 years old with multiple sclerosis. The conserved cysteine and the conserved F or W are not part of the CDR3 here. The listing skips clone size in some rows; elsewhere it reads once, few, many or a size class.

v_gene	abundance	j_gene	CDR3aa
TRBV7-7	.	TRBJ2-1	ASSLGGQGDFDNEQF
TRBV5-1	.	TRBJ2-3	ASRAERAGGTNTQY
TRBV20-1	.	TRBJ2-7	SARTYFYEQY
TRBV20-1	few	TRBJ2-5	SARKGPSTEQY
TRBV25-1	.	TRBJ2-5	ASSGHGLAGGRETQY
TRBV9	few	TRBJ1-2	ASSVDQGERYT
TRBV11-1	.	TRBJ2-7	ASSLTDSYTYEQY
TRBV6-1	.	TRBJ2-1	ASSAGTWNPVGQF
TRBV6-4	.	TRBJ2-3	ASSDSSRGYTDTQY
TRBV6-5	.	TRBJ2-5	ASSYGGGWETQY
TRBV5-1	.	TRBJ2-1	ASSLASETSGTNEQF
TRBV6-2/TRBV6-3	.	TRBJ2-7	ASSYLIPSSGSYSSYEQY
TRBV7-8	.	TRBJ2-5	ASSPQHPRGETQY
TRBV6-5	few	TRBJ2-3	ASTPGGLSTDTQY
TRBV3-1	.	TRBJ2-1	ASSQGFDNERF
TRBV6-5	.	TRBJ2-7	ASSILAEPYEQY
TRBV6-5	.	.	ASTASGGVEQY
TRBV28	few	TRBJ2-5	ASSPSGAPRETQY
TRBV6-6	few	TRBJ1-2	ASMADDGYT
TRBV20-1	.	TRBJ2-5	SAPASFAGSQY
TRBV20-1	few	TRBJ2-5	SARYGRWAPGETQY
TRBV29-1	.	TRBJ2-2	SGRTSGNTGELF
TRBV5-1	many	TRBJ2-3	ASSLDTDTQY
TRBV4-1	once	TRBJ2-3	ASSQDPRGGDTQY
TRBV29-1	many	TRBJ2-1	SVGSSYNEQF
TRBV6-1	.	TRBJ1-2	ASSEVRSQPLGYT
TRBV7-7	.	TRBJ2-7	ASSPLAGLYEQY
TRBV20-1	few	TRBJ2-1	SARSADQIYNEQF
TRBV7-9	few	TRBJ1-2	ASRGQGADYGYT
TRBV7-9	.	TRBJ2-7	ASSFPGQGYGQY
TRBV12-3/TRBV12-4	.	TRBJ1-1	ASSLWGIFQGNTEAF
TRBV27	.	TRBJ2-7	ASSSQEAVPSYEQY
TRBV5-1	.	TRBJ2-7	ASSLAGTRAGEQY
TRBV5-1	.	TRBJ1-5	ASSLSTGGNQPQH
TRBV6-5	.	TRBJ2-5	ASGQRGSVQY
TRBV24-1	.	TRBJ2-7	ATGDPSGAYEQY
TRBV15	few	TRBJ2-5	ATSRGQGEETQY
TRBV29-1	few	TRBJ2-1	SGGAGLEQF
TRBV20-1	.	TRBJ1-2	SASLVGGLENYGYT
TRBV5-1	.	TRBJ2-7	ASSLGLTDEQY
TRBV12-3/TRBV12-4	.	TRBJ2-3	ASWSTSGPTDTQY
TRBV20-1	.	TRBJ1-5	SATRTGGDQPQH
TRBV6-4	few	TRBJ2-4	ASSDGQGLVQY
TRBV7-6	.	TRBJ1-2	ASSLVTAGSSFYGYT
TRBV29-1	.	TRBJ2-1	SVESLDHEQF
TRBV20-1	.	TRBJ2-7	SAPAGLAASGASYEQY
TRBV3-1	.	TRBJ2-1	ASSPEPDPRDEQF
TRBV3-1	.	TRBJ1-1	ASSQLGAGGTPIKAF